The clone carrying this T cell receptor (beta chain) was recorded at least ten times. Trimming removed 1 base from V and 5 bases from J, with 8 bases in between. The CDR3 spans 14 residues. The data belong to a study of identical twins. TCRdb re-called the 5' RACE reads through MiXCR, storing one row per CDR3 protein. The table shows some 500,000 distinct CDR3 sequences, with 12% to 15% occurring only once. The same data also went into a second study, on yellow fever vaccine responses in identical twins.

The sequencing input was CD4+ T cells sorted from blood. This receptor was identified in a woman aged 18-29 years in good health. The chain combines TRBV12-3 or TRBV12-4 with TRBJ2-2; D might be TRBD1 (5 bases). The CDR3 spells CASSLVGVTGELFF. CDR3 DNA: TGTGCCAGCAGTTTAGTAGGGGTAACCGGGGAGCTGTTTTTT.